This TCR beta chain derives from a study of cytomegalovirus exposure and HLA in healthy donors. From germline, CDR1 is SGHAT and CDR2 FQNNGV. This CDR3 contains 17 residues. J gave up 5 bases and V 2 bases, and 10 bases lay outside the gene matches. This clone was observed once. Using immunoSEQ multiplex PCR, the repertoire was profiled, and TCRdb retains in-frame clones only, with some absent. The sample has approximately 160,000 clones; roughly nine tenths are singletons. Separate from the roughly 700-subject first cohort was the approximately 120-subject validation cohort, to which the donors belonged.

V and J are TRBV11-2 and TRBJ2-7; 12 nucleotides line up with TRBD1. The TCR was taken from a woman in her late teens or twenties in good health and CMV-seropositive. The sequencing input was PBMCs. CDR3 residues: CASSLKLPGQGADEQYF. CDR3 sequence (DNA): TGTGCCAGCAGCTTAAAACTCCCGGGACAGGGGGCCGACGAGCAGTACTTC.